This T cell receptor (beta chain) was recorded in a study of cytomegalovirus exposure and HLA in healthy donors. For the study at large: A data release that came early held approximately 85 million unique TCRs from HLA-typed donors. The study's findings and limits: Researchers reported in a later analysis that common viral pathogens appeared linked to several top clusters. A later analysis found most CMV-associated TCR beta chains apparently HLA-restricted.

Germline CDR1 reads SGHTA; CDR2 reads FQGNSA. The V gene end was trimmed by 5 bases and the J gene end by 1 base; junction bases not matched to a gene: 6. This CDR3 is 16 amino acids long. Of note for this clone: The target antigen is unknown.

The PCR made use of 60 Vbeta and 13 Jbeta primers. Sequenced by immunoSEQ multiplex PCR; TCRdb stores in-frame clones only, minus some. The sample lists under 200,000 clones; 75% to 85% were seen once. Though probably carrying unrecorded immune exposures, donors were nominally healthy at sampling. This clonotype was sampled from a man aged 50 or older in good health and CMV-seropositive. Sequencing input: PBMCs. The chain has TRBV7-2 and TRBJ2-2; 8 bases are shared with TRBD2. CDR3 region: CASSPPLAVNTGELFF. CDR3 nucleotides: TGTGCCAGCAGCCCGCCACTAGCGGTGAACACCGGGGAGCTGTTTTTT. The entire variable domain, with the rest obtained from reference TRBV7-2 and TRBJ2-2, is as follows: GAGVSQSPSNKVTEKGKDVELRCDPISGHTALYWYRQSLGQGLEFLIYFQGNSAPDKSGLPSDRFSAERTGGSVSTLTIQRTQQEDSAVYLCASSPPLAVNTGELFFGEGSRLTVL.